Sequencing of this T cell receptor beta chain was carried out in a study of T cell changes during pregnancy in multiple sclerosis. The CDR3 has 12 residues. The germline V and J ends were trimmed by 6 bases and 2 bases, with 4 bases remaining between them. Germline V gene data show CDR1 as LGHNT and CDR2 as FRNRAP. Produced via immunoSEQ multiplex PCR; TCRdb's table is partial and in-frame only. The sample contains 40,000 to 55,000 clones, 90% of which appear only once. The sample here was CD4+ T cells from peripheral blood mononuclear cells, taken before pregnancy. The chain uses TRBV12-5 and TRBJ2-2; no firm D call. This receptor was obtained from a female donor with multiple sclerosis, enrolled in a pregnancy study. The CDR3 coding sequence is TGTGCTAGTGGCCTTAACACCGGGGAGCTGTTTTTT. Amino acid sequence: CASGLNTGELFF.